A selection of T cell receptor beta chains follows, all from one sample in a study of blood T cell repertoires in COVID-19. TCRdb's table, derived via immunoSEQ multiplex PCR, lists solely in-frame clones and lacks some. Among 100,000 to 150,000 clones listed, approximately 84% were seen once. Material for sequencing was peripheral blood. These receptors were obtained from a woman aged 30 to 39 who had recovered from COVID-19. Both conserved end residues are part of each CDR3. D genes are given only for firm matches. The size of a clone is reported for some rows only, either as once, few or many, or as a class for expanded clones.

clone_size d_call j_call v_call cdr3_aa cdr3_nt
once NA TRBJ2-1 TRBV5-1 CASSLGLYNEQFF TGCGCCAGCAGCTTGGGACTATACAATGAGCAGTTCTTC
NA TRBD1 TRBJ2-2 TRBV5-1 CASSPFGTDTGELFF TGCGCCAGCAGCCCATTCGGGACAGACACCGGGGAGCTGTTTTTT
NA NA TRBJ2-5 TRBV27 CASSEQGDGETQYF TGTGCCAGCAGTGAACAGGGTGATGGGGAGACCCAGTACTTC
NA TRBD1 TRBJ2-2 TRBV15 CATSRDLRGQNGELFF TGTGCCACCAGCAGAGATCTCAGGGGGCAGAACGGGGAGCTGTTTTTT
NA TRBD1 TRBJ1-2 TRBV5-1 CASSLAGGANYGYTF TGCGCCAGCAGCTTGGCAGGGGGCGCAAACTATGGCTACACCTTC
NA TRBD2 TRBJ2-7 TRBV15 CATSRVLAGDGYEQYF TGTGCCACCAGCAGAGTCTTAGCGGGAGATGGATACGAGCAGTACTTC
NA NA TRBJ2-7 TRBV29-1 CSVESREGVGSYEQYF TGCAGCGTTGAGTCTCGAGAGGGAGTGGGCTCCTACGAGCAGTACTTC
NA NA TRBJ1-2 TRBV28 CASRRGTDHGYTF TGTGCCAGCCGAAGGGGGACCGACCATGGCTACACCTTC
NA NA TRBJ2-5 TRBV9 CASSLRGGVVETQYF TGTGCCAGCAGCCTCAGAGGGGGGGTGGTCGAGACCCAGTACTTC
NA TRBD1 TRBJ2-7 TRBV28 CACRQGAREQYF TGTGCGTGTAGGCAGGGGGCTCGCGAGCAGTACTTC
once TRBD1 TRBJ1-1 TRBV29-1 CSVGGPGTGGGGAREAFF TGCAGCGTTGGCGGGCCCGGGACAGGGGGCGGCGGGGCGCGTGAAGCTTTCTTT
NA NA TRBJ1-1 TRBV19 CASSILSQGTEAFF TGTGCCAGTAGTATCCTCTCACAGGGTACTGAAGCTTTCTTT
NA TRBD1 TRBJ2-7 TRBV27 CASSSRQGSSYEQYF TGTGCCAGCAGTTCAAGACAGGGGAGCTCCTACGAGCAGTACTTC
NA NA TRBJ2-7 TRBV7-2 CASSLAAASYEQYF TGTGCCAGCAGCTTAGCAGCCGCCTCCTACGAGCAGTACTTC
NA TRBD2 TRBJ2-5 TRBV5-1 CASSLELAGGPGETQYF TGCGCCAGCAGCTTGGAACTAGCGGGGGGGCCAGGGGAGACCCAGTACTTC
NA TRBD1 TRBJ1-6 TRBV12-3/TRBV12-4 CASTGQNNSPLHF TGTGCCAGCACGGGACAGAATAATTCACCCCTCCACTTT
NA NA TRBJ1-5 TRBV19 CASATRNQPQHF TGTGCCAGCGCGACTCGCAATCAGCCCCAGCATTTT
NA NA TRBJ2-7 TRBV12-3/TRBV12-4 CASSVAIRGEQYF TGTGCCAGCAGCGTGGCGATACGAGGGGAGCAGTACTTC
NA NA TRBJ2-2 TRBV27 CASTLTSLATGELFF TGTGCCAGCACCCTGACTAGTTTGGCCACCGGGGAGCTGTTTTTT
NA TRBD1 TRBJ2-5 TRBV2 CASKSRPDRVERETQYF TGTGCCAGCAAGAGCCGACCGGACAGGGTGGAACGGGAGACCCAGTACTTC
NA TRBD1 TRBJ1-2 TRBV5-6 CASSLAGTGGPSRGYTF TGTGCCAGCAGCTTGGCAGGGACAGGAGGACCTAGCCGCGGCTACACCTTC
NA TRBD1 TRBJ1-5 TRBV7-8 CASNRDSRNSNQPQHF TGTGCCAGCAACCGGGACAGCCGTAATAGCAATCAGCCCCAGCATTTT
NA NA TRBJ1-3 TRBV5-6 CASSLDPRAGNTIYF TGTGCCAGCAGCTTGGATCCGCGAGCTGGAAACACCATATATTTT
many NA TRBJ1-4 TRBV6-5 CASGWTASTNEKLFF TGTGCCAGCGGATGGACAGCCTCAACTAATGAAAAACTGTTTTTT
NA NA TRBJ1-2 TRBV30 CAWSADRINYGYTF TGTGCCTGGAGTGCTGACAGAATTAACTATGGCTACACCTTC
NA NA TRBJ1-5 TRBV27 CASSLLSNQPQHF TGTGCCAGCAGTTTATTGTCAAATCAGCCCCAGCATTTT
NA TRBD2 TRBJ2-3 TRBV12-5 CASGFGTSVSTDTQYF TGTGCTAGTGGTTTCGGGACTAGCGTAAGCACAGATACGCAGTATTTT
few NA TRBJ1-2 TRBV13 CASSRGAYGYTF TGTGCCAGCAGTCGGGGGGCCTATGGCTACACCTTC
few TRBD2 TRBJ2-1 TRBV27 CASRPLAGDLNEQFF TGTGCCAGCAGACCCCTAGCGGGAGATCTTAATGAGCAGTTCTTC
NA NA TRBJ2-6 TRBV10-1 CASSEGGSGRANVLTF TGCGCCAGCAGTGAAGGCGGGTCCGGTCGGGCCAACGTCCTGACTTTC
NA TRBD1 TRBJ1-1 TRBV19 CASRFGQGKTEAFF TGTGCCAGTAGATTCGGACAGGGAAAGACTGAAGCTTTCTTT
NA NA TRBJ1-3 TRBV5-1 CASSLASSGNTIYF TGCGCCAGCAGCTTGGCTTCCTCTGGAAACACCATATATTTT
NA NA TRBJ1-1 TRBV3-1/TRBV3-2 CASSLTNAEAFF TGTGCCAGCAGCCTAACTAACGCTGAAGCTTTCTTT
NA TRBD1 TRBJ1-3 TRBV11-2 CASSLTGGYSGNTIYF TGTGCCAGCAGCTTGACAGGGGGCTACTCTGGAAACACCATATATTTT
NA NA TRBJ2-1 TRBV7-9 CASSFDGGPYNEQFF TGTGCCAGCAGCTTTGATGGAGGACCGTACAATGAGCAGTTCTTC
NA TRBD1 TRBJ2-6 TRBV5-1 CASSPNPQTGESAGANVLTF TGCGCCAGCAGCCCGAACCCGCAGACAGGGGAGTCTGCTGGGGCCAACGTCCTGACTTTC
NA NA TRBJ1-5 TRBV11-1 CASSLGVGEDQPQHF TGTGCCAGCAGCCTTGGGGTAGGGGAGGACCAGCCCCAGCATTTT
NA TRBD1 TRBJ1-4 TRBV11-2 CASSRGQATTNEKLFF TGTGCCAGCAGCCGAGGACAGGCCACAACTAATGAAAAACTGTTTTTT
NA NA TRBJ2-7 TRBV23-1 CASIRYEQYF TGCGCCAGCATCCGCTACGAGCAGTACTTC
NA NA TRBJ2-7 TRBV27 CASSFLSGSEQYF TGTGCCAGCAGTTTCCTAAGCGGGTCGGAGCAGTACTTC
once NA TRBJ2-7 TRBV3-1/TRBV3-2 CASSQATRGIRVSSYEQYF TGTGCCAGCAGCCAAGCGACCAGGGGAATACGGGTGAGCTCCTACGAGCAGTACTTC
NA NA TRBJ2-3 TRBV2 CATMTDTQYF TGTGCCACCATGACAGATACGCAGTATTTT
few TRBD2 TRBJ2-3 TRBV5-4 CASSPGGGMTDTQYF TGTGCCAGCAGCCCAGGCGGGGGGATGACAGATACGCAGTATTTT
NA NA TRBJ2-2 TRBV4-1 CASSPYGVGGLKTGELFF TGCGCCAGCAGCCCCTACGGGGTGGGAGGCCTAAAAACCGGGGAGCTGTTTTTT
NA TRBD1 TRBJ2-7 TRBV10-2 CASSPWGQQFPYEQYF TGCGCCAGCAGTCCCTGGGGACAGCAATTTCCCTACGAGCAGTACTTC
NA NA TRBJ1-1 TRBV5-5 CASSLRLLNTEAFF TGTGCCAGCAGCTTGCGACTATTGAACACTGAAGCTTTCTTT
once TRBD2 TRBJ2-5 TRBV12-3/TRBV12-4 CASSMTSVGTQYF TGTGCCAGCAGTATGACTAGCGTGGGGACCCAGTACTTC
NA NA TRBJ2-7 TRBV7-9 CASSQAMGGLEQYF TGTGCCAGCAGCCAAGCCATGGGAGGCTTAGAGCAGTACTTC
NA NA TRBJ2-3 TRBV5-1 CASSRAGPSTDTQYF TGCGCCAGCAGTCGAGCGGGTCCGTCCACAGATACGCAGTATTTT
NA NA TRBJ2-1 TRBV21-1 CASSPPACDTGQRGYNEQFF TGTGCCAGCAGCCCCCCAGCATGTGACACGGGTCAGCGGGGGTACAATGAGCAGTTCTTC
NA TRBD1 TRBJ1-2 TRBV7-8 CASSLVLTGVEVMGYTF TGTGCCAGCAGCTTAGTCTTGACAGGGGTTGAGGTTATGGGCTACACCTTC
NA NA TRBJ1-1 TRBV7-9 CASSSRDTEAFF TGTGCCAGCAGCTCACGCGACACTGAAGCTTTCTTT
once TRBD1 TRBJ1-2 TRBV19 CASTDRDRGLNTLGYTF TGTGCCAGTACCGACCGGGACAGGGGGCTTAATACCCTAGGCTACACCTTC